These 15 T cell receptor beta chains came from one sample sequenced in a study of blood T cell repertoires in COVID-19. Clones were read by immunoSEQ multiplex PCR, and TCRdb kept only the in-frame ones, dropping some. The sample has some 120,000 clones, 90% seen once; the top ten hold more than 3%. Sequencing was done on a sample of peripheral blood. Receptors originate from a man in his fifties or sixties with active COVID-19.

The chain combines TRBV20-1 with TRBJ2-5; D is undetermined. Germline V gene sequence: CDR1 DFQATT, CDR2 SNEGSKA (reference sequence). Trimming shortened V by 6 bases and J by 0 bases, and 2 bases separated the two germline ends. This CDR3 contains 10 residues. CDR3 sequence reads: CSANQETQYF. For the CDR3, the DNA is TGCAGTGCCAACCAAGAGACCCAGTACTTC.

This chain joins TRBV6-5 and TRBJ1-4; no definite D call. From germline, CDR1 is MNHEY and CDR2 SVGAGI. CDR3 size: 12 residues. V lost 2 bases and J 10 bases, leaving 8 bases between the germline ends. The CDR3 bases are TGTGCCAGCAGTTACGAGGGAAGAAAACTGTTTTTT. Translation gives CASSYEGRKLFF.

The chain recombines TRBV3-1 (or the pseudogene TRBV3-2) with TRBJ2-5; TRBD2 matches 7 bases. Trimming at V came to 5 bases and at J to 2 bases, leaving 5 bases not matched to a gene. The CDR3 consists of 14 residues. Germline V gene data show CDR1 as LGHDT and CDR2 as YNNKEL (reference sequence). CDR3 in amino acids: CASSRGLEQETQYF. DNA of the CDR3: TGTGCCAGCAGCAGAGGACTAGAGCAAGAGACCCAGTACTTC.

This sequence joins TRBV4-1 and TRBJ2-7; D gene ambiguous. Trimming pared 2 bases from V and 0 bases from J, leaving 8 bases between. CDR1 is MGHRA and CDR2 is YSYEKL in the germline V gene. This CDR3 has 14 amino acids. CDR3 coding DNA: TGCGCCAGCAGCCAATCTCGCGGCTCCTACGAGCAGTACGTC. The encoded protein is CASSQSRGSYEQYV.

The chain has TRBV19 and TRBJ1-6; D is ambiguous. Per the germline V gene, CDR1 is LNHDA and CDR2 is SQIVND (reference sequence). The CDR3 totals 14 residues. V was cut by 5 bases and J by 5 bases, with 10 bases left in between. The CDR3, as DNA: TGTGCCAGTAGTTATGGGAGGAATAATTCACCCCTCCACTTT. Translated, it gives CASSYGRNNSPLHF.

V is TRBV19 and J is TRBJ2-2, with 15 bases that match TRBD2. The germline V gene has CDR1 LNHDA and CDR2 SQIVND (reference sequence). This CDR3 is built from 16 residues. Unmatched junction bases numbered 6, after V lost 7 bases and J lost 6 bases. Here the CDR3 reads CASKGLAGGGAGELFF. The CDR3 nucleotides are TGTGCCAGTAAGGGACTAGCGGGAGGTGGGGCCGGGGAGCTGTTTTTT.

The chain carries TRBV6-1 and TRBJ2-5; weak D call: TRBD1 (6 bases). In germline, CDR1 is MNHNS, CDR2 SASEGT. The ends were cut back, 1 base at V and 6 bases at J, with 15 bases in the middle. The CDR3 extends over 15 amino acids. The CDR3 loop is CASSEDAGDIKTQYF. The DNA for the CDR3 is TGTGCCAGCAGTGAAGATGCAGGGGACATAAAGACCCAGTACTTC.

The chain is built from TRBV6-5 and TRBJ2-2; TRBD2 aligns across 9 bases. Germline V gene lookup returns CDR1 MNHEY and CDR2 SVGAGI. There are 16 residues in the CDR3. V gave up 0 bases and J gave up 2 bases; unmatched junction bases: 1. The CDR3 here is CASSYSGLANTGELFF. The DNA for the CDR3 is TGTGCCAGCAGTTACTCGGGACTAGCCAACACCGGGGAGCTGTTTTTT.

This sequence joins TRBV6-5 and TRBJ1-6; 7 bases map to TRBD1. The germline gives CDR1 MNHEY, CDR2 SVGAGI. CDR3 size: 15 residues. V gave up 4 bases and J gave up 5 bases; unmatched junction bases: 5. CDR3 sequence reads: CASSSTGIHNSPLHF. Written as DNA, the CDR3 is TGTGCCAGCAGTTCGACAGGGATCCATAATTCACCCCTCCACTTT.

This chain links TRBV27 with TRBJ1-2; tentatively, D is TRBD1 (5 bases). From germline, CDR1 is MNHEY and CDR2 SMNVEV (reference sequence). Trimming shortened V by 3 bases and J by 0 bases, and 14 bases separated the two germline ends. The length of the CDR3 is 16 residues. The CDR3 loop is CASSLGGGSANYGYTF. The CDR3 bases are TGTGCCAGCAGTTTGGGGGGGGGTTCAGCTAACTATGGCTACACCTTC.

The genes are TRBV7-2 and TRBJ2-1, with TRBD1 matching 12 bases. J was trimmed by 7 bases and V by 7 bases; bases with no gene match: 11. CDR3 length: 16 amino acids. Germline V gives CDR1 SGHTA, CDR2 FQGNSA. In DNA form, the CDR3 reads TGTGCCAGCACACCTCCGGGACAGGGGGCTAGTAATGAGCAGTTCTTC. The encoded protein is CASTPPGQGASNEQFF.

The chain couples TRBV7-9 to TRBJ1-4; D not resolved. CDR3 length equals 12 residues. The V gene lost 5 bases and the J gene lost 8 bases, with 9 bases spanning the gap. The germline CDR1 and CDR2 sequences are SEHNR and FQNEAQ (reference sequence). The CDR3 DNA is TGTGCCAGCAGCCCAGTGGGCGAAAAACTGTTTTTT. Its protein product is CASSPVGEKLFF.

This clone was observed a few times. The chain carries TRBV6-1 and TRBJ1-2; D is possibly TRBD1 (5 bases). Germline CDR1 and CDR2: MNHNS and SASEGT. V was cut by 2 bases and J by 8 bases, with 9 bases left in between. This CDR3 contains 12 residues. The CDR3 sequence: CASSEQGGGYTF. The CDR3 bases are TGTGCCAGCAGTGAACAGGGCGGAGGCTACACCTTC.

This clone was found once. This chain joins TRBV12-3 or TRBV12-4 and TRBJ2-3; 8 nucleotides line up with TRBD2. The CDR3 loop spans 13 amino acids. V was pared by 2 bases and J by 6 bases, with 1 base of the junction left unmatched. The CDR3 reads CASSLSGGDTQYF. DNA of the CDR3: TGTGCCAGCAGTTTATCGGGGGGGGATACGCAGTATTTT.

This rearrangement joins TRBV5-1 to TRBJ1-1; D is undetermined. With 5 bases removed from V and 5 bases from J, the gap between germline ends came to 16 bases. The CDR3 consists of 14 residues. From germline, CDR1 is SGHRS and CDR2 YFSETQ. The CDR3 reads CASRGTREGTEAFF. The CDR3, as DNA: TGCGCCAGCAGGGGAACTCGGGAGGGTACTGAAGCTTTCTTT.